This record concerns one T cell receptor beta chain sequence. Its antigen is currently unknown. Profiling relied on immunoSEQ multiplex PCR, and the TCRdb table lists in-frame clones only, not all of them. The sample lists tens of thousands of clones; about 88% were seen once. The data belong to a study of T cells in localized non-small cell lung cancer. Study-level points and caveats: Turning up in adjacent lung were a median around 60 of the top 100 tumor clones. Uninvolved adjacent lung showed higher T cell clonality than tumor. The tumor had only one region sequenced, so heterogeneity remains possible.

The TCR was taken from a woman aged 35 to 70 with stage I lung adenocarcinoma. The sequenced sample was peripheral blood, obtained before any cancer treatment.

CDR3 DNA: TGTGCCAGCAGATCAGGCGGACAGCTCCGGCTCGAGCAGTACTTC. It encodes CASRSGGQLRLEQYF. The V call is TRBV28, the J call TRBJ2-7, with D perhaps matching TRBD1 (6 bases). CDR3 length: 15 residues. Per the germline V gene, CDR1 is MDHEN and CDR2 is SYDVKM. The ends were cut back, 6 bases at V and 6 bases at J, with 21 bases in the middle.